This entry describes one T cell receptor (beta chain). Its antigen specificity is not known. The input lacks base qualities; no much larger clone sits a single base away. The data were obtained in a study of PD-L1 blockade in urothelial cancer (dated by TCRdb to between 2016 and 2019). Turning to the overall study: Every patient began therapy in about 2014 and was given atezolizumab 1,200 mg intravenously every 3 weeks. Durable clinical benefit was defined as a progression-free survival longer than 6 months, and TCR features were additionally tested against progression-free survival and overall survival. Twenty-nine patients had pretreatment blood TCR-seq, about 25 had at least one posttreatment blood collection, and about 25 had tumor TCR-seq. Pretreatment tumor samples, along with matched peripheral blood serially collected before and after atezolizumab treatment, were subjected to TCR sequencing. About 85% of the 29 patients were males with bladder-origin urothelial cancer, and about 60% of the roughly 30 reported a prior smoking history. Blood samples yielded a median of around 150,000 T cells and some 80,000 unique TCRs, with median clonality approximately 0.08. Whole exome sequencing and RNA sequencing of pretreatment tumors were performed alongside TCR sequencing in the same patients. Patients had an ECOG performance status of 0 or 1 and had received between 0 and 3 prior chemotherapy regimens. Blood samples were analyzed 3 weeks after the start of treatment (second dose) and 6 weeks after the start of treatment. Durable clinical benefit was achieved by nine patients and was not achieved by 20 patients. Somatic, immune and clinical correlates of response to PD-L1 blockade with atezolizumab in urothelial cancer were the focus of an exploratory multi-omic analysis. Overall study results and their limits: Small sample size (n of about 30) and many exploratory analyses mean the results are intended to be hypothesis-generating. Greater expansion of tumor-associated TCR clones in peripheral blood 3 weeks after the start of treatment was observed in patients with durable benefit (n of about 24, p = 0.022). Improved progression-free and overall survival was associated with having pretreatment peripheral blood TCR clonality below the median.

The CDR3 measures 13 amino acids from cysteine to phenylalanine. Kept here is only the CDR3 DNA, which spans 39 bases and is read in frame from base 1. V and J are truncated by 3 bases and 5 bases respectively, leaving an intervening sequence of 8 bases. The CDR1 and CDR2 encoded by the germline V gene are KGHSY and FQNENV. Synthetic TCR analog templates were spiked into each PCR to estimate absolute template abundance from read counts. TCRbeta CDR3 regions were amplified from genomic DNA with bias-controlled V and J gene primers using the immunoSEQ assay. Sequencing of rearranged TCRbeta segments was done at approximately 20X coverage. The source study handled its data this way. Clustering was used to correct sequencing errors, and CDR3s were annotated against IMGT to assign V, D and J genes. Downstream analyses used only productive TCRbeta rearrangements and left out out-of-frame or stop-codon sequences. Clonality was calculated as one minus the Shannon entropy normalized by the log of the number of unique productive sequences. Fisher's exact test with Benjamini-Hochberg correction, using a cutoff of adjusted p below 0.01, was how clones that differed between time points or between blood and tumor were identified. Entries here come from immuneACCESS through TCRdb and include only in-frame sequences with V and J called. Some clones fail to appear in such tables; in the studies checked, an unresolved V gene covers under half of the shortfall, and the cause of the remainder is unknown. V, J and clone size are taken as reported in that table, and D and trimming were inferred from the DNA itself. The sample table holds around 63,000 clones, of which around 81% were seen once. In total, the top ten clones hold around 5.7% of the sample.

The time point label, read with the paper, signifies: pretreatment peripheral blood. A total of about 31 patients with locally advanced or metastatic urothelial carcinoma, treated at Memorial Sloan Kettering on a trial protocol, made up the cohort. Peripheral blood mononuclear cells were collected pretreatment and during treatment, at between 1 and 8 total time points per patient. The Qiagen DNeasy Blood extraction kit was used to purify genomic DNA from total PBMCs and tumor samples. PBMCs were collected pretreatment and during treatment, and were isolated and stored as previously described. The sequence is built from TRBV16 and TRBJ2-1; a weak D assignment points to TRBD1 (5 bases agree). Sequences were derived from PBMCs, sampled around atezolizumab (anti-PD-L1) treatment. This sequence was found in a man in his 70s with urothelial cancer. The DNA reads TGTGCCAGCAGCCAGGGGCCCGACAATGAGCAGTTCTTC. Its amino acids are CASSQGPDNEQFF.